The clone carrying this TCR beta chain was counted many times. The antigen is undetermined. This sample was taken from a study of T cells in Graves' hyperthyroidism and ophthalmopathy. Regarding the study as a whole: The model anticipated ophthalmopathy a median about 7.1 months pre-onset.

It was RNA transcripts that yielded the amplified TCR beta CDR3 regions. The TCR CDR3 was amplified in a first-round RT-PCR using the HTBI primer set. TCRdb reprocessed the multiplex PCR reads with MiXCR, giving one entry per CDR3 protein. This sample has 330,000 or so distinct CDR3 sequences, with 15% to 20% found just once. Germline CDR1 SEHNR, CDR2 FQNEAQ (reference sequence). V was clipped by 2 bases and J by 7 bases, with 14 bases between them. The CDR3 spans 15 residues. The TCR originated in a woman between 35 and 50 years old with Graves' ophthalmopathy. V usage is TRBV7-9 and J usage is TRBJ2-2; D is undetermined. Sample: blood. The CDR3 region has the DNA TGTGCCAGCAGCTTAAGCTCTGGGTGGATCGGGGAGCTGTTTTTT. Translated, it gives CASSLSSGWIGELFF.